These 18 T cell receptor beta chains originate from one sample sequenced in a study of Tregs in tolerant kidney transplant recipients. The nonmyeloablative bone marrow transplants came from related graft donors, with transient mixed chimerism. The table came from immunoSEQ multiplex PCR; TCRdb's copy has only in-frame clones and leaves some out. Recorded for this sample: thousands of clones. The sequences come from CD4+ T cells from blood (PBMCs), collected 6 months after the transplant. The receptors come from a human patient who received a combined kidney and bone marrow transplant. Some T cells here may be from the graft donor.

About this clone itself: The read ends 3 residues early relative to the CDR3; the germline J gene fills the gap. This chain joins TRBV20-1 and TRBJ2-5, with D possibly TRBD1 on 5 matching bases. Trimming stripped 6 bases from V and 1 base from J, with 12 bases between. This CDR3 region has 13 residues. Germline V lookup: CDR1 DFQATT, CDR2 SNEGSKA (reference sequence). The part of the CDR3 DNA that was read is TGCAGTGCGGCAGGGTTTACCCAAGAGACC. This encodes CSAAGFTQET. The whole CDR3 is CSAAGFTQETQYF.

This clone counts as medium-sized by frequency. From the germline J gene comes the end of the CDR3, since the read stops 3 residues before it. This chain joins TRBV29-1 and TRBJ2-3; maybe TRBD1 (6 bases). This CDR3 contains 13 residues. Trimming left V 3 bases short and J 4 bases short, with 11 bases between. Per germline, CDR1 SQVTM and CDR2 ANQGSEA. This CDR3 reads CSVDGRGADTQYF. CDR3 DNA (partial): TGCAGCGTTGACGGCAGGGGTGCAGATACG.

In regard to this clone: With the read ending 3 residues before the CDR3 end, the germline J gene is used to fill in that end. The rearrangement uses TRBV2 and TRBJ1-4; D uncertain. From germline, CDR1 is SNHLY and CDR2 FYNNEI. Trimming pared 6 bases from V and 3 bases from J, leaving 11 bases between. The CDR3 is 14 amino acids. The covered CDR3 bases are TGTGCCAGCAGAAACCAACAGCCTAATGAAAAA. Translating it yields CASRNQQPNEK. The entire CDR3 protein is CASRNQQPNEKLFF.

A note on this clone: Read data end 3 residues before the CDR3 end; the end is taken from the germline J gene. This chain uses TRBV20-1 with TRBJ2-3; TRBD2 agrees at 8 bases. V was pared by 2 bases and J by 5 bases, with 9 bases of the junction left unmatched. The germline V gene has CDR1 DFQATT and CDR2 SNEGSKA (reference sequence). This CDR3 contains 15 residues. This chain's CDR3 is CSARWPGLAIDTQYF. The covered CDR3 bases are TGCAGTGCTAGATGGCCCGGACTAGCAATAGATACG.

As to this clone: The read stops 3 residues short of the end of the CDR3; the missing end is completed from the germline J gene. The chain couples TRBV27 to TRBJ2-2; TRBD1 aligns across 10 bases. Per germline, CDR1 MNHEY and CDR2 SMNVEV (reference sequence). The CDR3 is 14 amino acids. V gave up 8 bases and J gave up 6 bases; unmatched junction bases: 6. The CDR3 bases that were read are TGTGCCAGCTGGGGACAGGGGTTAGCCGGGGAG. Translating gives CASWGQGLAGE. Given in full, the CDR3 is CASWGQGLAGELFF.

With respect to this clone: The read halts 3 residues ahead of the CDR3 end, with the missing end drawn from the germline J gene. J is TRBJ1-1 and V is TRBV20-1; D ambiguous. Trimming took off 3 bases at V and 1 base at J, with 9 bases between the two ends. The length of the CDR3 is 13 residues. Germline CDR1 DFQATT, CDR2 SNEGSKA (reference sequence). The part of the CDR3 DNA that was read is TGCAGTGCTAGCGAAGGGTGGAACACTGAA. It translates to CSASEGWNTE. The whole CDR3 reads CSASEGWNTEAFF.

As for this clone: The observed sequence ends 3 residues before the CDR3 terminus, with the missing tail filled in from the germline J gene. This chain links TRBV19 with TRBJ2-5; the D gene is possibly TRBD1 (6 bases). The CDR3 totals 15 residues. Between the trimmed V and J ends, which lost 0 bases and 6 bases, there was a span of 14 bases. Germline V gene sequence: CDR1 LNHDA, CDR2 SQIVND (reference sequence). The CDR3 is CASSIEQGPVKTQYF. CDR3 bases read: TGTGCCAGTAGTATAGAGCAGGGGCCCGTGAAGACC.

CDR3 DNA (partial): TGCGCCAGCAGCTTGGTAACAGACTCACCC. This encodes CASSLVTDSP. The entire CDR3 reads CASSLVTDSPLHF. The chain combines TRBV5-1 with TRBJ1-6; D gene ambiguous. The read finishes 3 residues shy of the CDR3 end, and the germline J gene is used to complete it. Germline CDR1 is SGHRS and CDR2 is YFSETQ. Trimming left V 0 bases short and J 10 bases short, with 8 bases between. The CDR3 is 13 amino acids.

Regarding this clone: The read gets to within 3 residues of the CDR3 end, and the germline J gene fills in the rest. The V call is TRBV5-4, the J call TRBJ1-3, with D possibly TRBD1 on 5 matching bases. Germline loops: CDR1 SGHNT, CDR2 YYREEE (reference sequence). The V gene lost 0 bases and the J gene lost 0 bases, with 7 bases spanning the gap. CDR3 length equals 15 residues. The CDR3 region is CASSLGQSSGNTIYF. CDR3 bases read: TGTGCCAGCAGCTTGGGACAGTCCTCTGGAAACACC.

On this clone: The CDR3 end falls 3 residues outside the read, so it is completed with the germline J gene. The chain carries TRBV5-1 and TRBJ1-3; no clear D gene. Between the trimmed V and J ends, which lost 0 bases and 0 bases, there was a span of 7 bases. Germline loops: CDR1 SGHRS, CDR2 YFSETQ. This CDR3 has 15 amino acids. CDR3 region: CASSLDPDSGNTIYF. Incomplete CDR3 DNA: TGCGCCAGCAGCTTGGACCCAGACTCTGGAAACACC. Variable domain in full (rest from reference TRBV5-1 and TRBJ1-3): KAGVTQTPRYLIKTRGQQVTLSCSPISGHRSVSWYQQTPGQGLQFLFEYFSETQRNKGNFPGRFSGRQFSNSRSEMNVSTLELGDSALYLCASSLDPDSGNTIYFGEGSWLTVV.

As to this clone: The CDR3 goes on 3 residues after the read ends, and that part is filled in from the germline J gene. The J gene is TRBJ2-1, the V gene TRBV7-2; 7 nucleotides match TRBD2. The ends lost 2 bases at V and 3 bases at J; junction bases unmatched: 4. Germline V gene data show CDR1 as SGHTA and CDR2 as FQGNSA. The CDR3 extends over 15 amino acids. Incomplete CDR3 DNA: TGTGCCAGCAGCTTAACCCGGGACTACTACAATGAG. Translated, it gives CASSLTRDYYNE. The whole CDR3 sequence is CASSLTRDYYNEQFF.

For this clone: The read comes to an end 3 residues before the CDR3 does, leaving the germline J gene to fill in the end. This sequence joins TRBV11-3 and TRBJ2-2, with D possibly being TRBD2 (6 bases). The CDR3 has 13 amino acids. V lost 5 bases, J lost 6 bases, and 10 bases lay in between. Germline V gives CDR1 SGHNT, CDR2 YENEEA. The sequenced part of the CDR3 DNA is TGTGCCAGCAGCCCATGGGACTCCGGGGAG. Protein product: CASSPWDSGE. The entire CDR3 protein reads CASSPWDSGELFF.

As regards this clone: The read finishes 3 residues shy of the CDR3 end, and the germline J gene is used to complete it. The V gene is TRBV5-3, the J gene TRBJ1-5; D perhaps matches TRBD1 (5 bases). TRBV5-3 is classed as an ORF, of uncertain function. With 0 bases removed from V and 0 bases from J, the gap between germline ends came to 19 bases. This CDR3 comprises 19 residues. CDR3 DNA, as far as it was read: TGTGCCAGAAGCTTGGGGGCCCCCTTGGACAATTATAGCAATCAGCCC. Residues: CARSLGAPLDNYSNQP. The entire CDR3 protein reads CARSLGAPLDNYSNQPQHF.

As regards this clone: Read data end 3 residues before the CDR3 end; the end is taken from the germline J gene. This sequence joins TRBV3-1 (or the pseudogene TRBV3-2) and TRBJ2-3; D is uncertain. The V end lost 1 base, the J end lost 1 base, and 9 bases lay between the germline ends. CDR3 length: 15 amino acids. Germline V gene sequence: CDR1 LGHDT, CDR2 YNNKEL (reference sequence). The CDR3 is CASSQGALGTDTQYF. CDR3 DNA, as far as it was read: TGTGCCAGCAGCCAAGGGGCACTTGGCACAGATACG.

Judged by frequency, this clone is medium-sized. With the read ending 3 residues before the CDR3 end, the germline J gene is used to fill in that end. The chain recombines TRBV30 with TRBJ2-3, with TRBD2 matching over 8 bases. The V and J ends lost 4 bases and 1 base, in that order; junction bases with no gene match: 10. Germline V lookup: CDR1 GTSNPN, CDR2 SVGIG (reference sequence). This CDR3 is 16 amino acids long. The CDR3 is CAWNKKAGGRTDTQYF. The CDR3 bases that were read are TGTGCCTGGAACAAGAAGGCGGGAGGCCGCACAGATACG.

Incomplete CDR3 DNA: TGTGCCACCAGCAGAGGCGAAACGAGCAATCAGCCC. Translation gives CATSRGETSNQP. The full CDR3 sequence reads CATSRGETSNQPQHF. The chain uses TRBV15 and TRBJ1-5; D gene uncertain. The CDR3 end falls 3 residues outside the read, so it is completed with the germline J gene. The CDR3 loop spans 15 amino acids. The V and J ends lost 1 base and 1 base respectively, with 8 bases between them. The germline V gene has CDR1 LNHNV and CDR2 YYDKDF (reference sequence).

Points on this clone: The read ends 3 residues before the CDR3 terminus; that terminus is restored from the germline J gene. V and J are TRBV20-1 and TRBJ2-3; no definite D call. CDR1 DFQATT and CDR2 SNEGSKA come from the germline V gene (reference sequence). The CDR3 has 13 amino acids. The part of the CDR3 DNA that was read is TGCAGAGCAAGGGCCGCGCAACAAGATACG. The encoded protein is CRARAAQQDT. The entire CDR3 is CRARAAQQDTQYF.

With respect to this clone: The read ends 3 residues early relative to the CDR3; the germline J gene fills the gap. V gene TRBV7-2 combines with J gene TRBJ2-3; possible D gene TRBD2, 5 bases. Trimming removed 5 bases at V and 3 bases at J, with 9 bases between. The CDR3 spans 13 residues. The germline V gene encodes CDR1 SGHTA and CDR2 FQGNSA. The sequenced part of the CDR3 DNA is TGTGCCAGCAGCATGACTATTACAGATACG. This gives the protein CASSMTITDT. The complete CDR3 sequence is CASSMTITDTQYF.